The clone carrying this TCR beta chain was counted ten times or more. Its matching antigen is unknown. The sample originates from a study of CD8 T cells in ankylosing spondylitis. The study's findings and limits: It appeared that ankylosing spondylitis blood was characterized by a TCR beta motif of several highly homologous variants. Reports say disease-linked clones showed up significantly more in matched ankylosing spondylitis synovial fluid. In synovial fluid and blood from reactive arthritis, some motif variants were previously reported.

V was cut by 0 bases and J by 0 bases, with 15 bases left in between. Germline loops: CDR1 DFQATT, CDR2 SNEGSKA (reference sequence). CDR3 size: 17 residues. TCRdb redid the calling of the 5' RACE reads with MiXCR, one entry per CDR3 protein. The table includes 200,000 or so distinct CDR3 sequences, under 15% detected once. Sequencing was performed on blood, either unsorted or a sorted T cell fraction (not recorded which). This sequence was found in a female donor with ankylosing spondylitis or in good health (not recorded which). The chain is built from TRBV20-1 and TRBJ2-1; D assignment may be TRBD1 or TRBD2 (5 bases each). CDR3 sequence reads: CSARDVKGPSSYNEQFF. The DNA of the CDR3 is TGCAGTGCTAGAGATGTTAAGGGACCGAGCTCCTACAATGAGCAGTTCTTC.